The source of this T cell receptor beta chain is a study of early T cells in non-severe SARS-CoV-2 infection. The overall study: The chains were unpaired, and the sequenced material was bulk RNA from unsorted whole blood. The study's findings and limits: VDJdb matching favored anti-spike CD8 responses, missing private and CD4 specificities.

Worth noting for this clonotype: The antigen is unknown.

V lost 1 base, J lost 1 base, and 10 bases lay in between. The CDR3 length is 14 residues. Germline loops: CDR1 DFQATT, CDR2 SNEGSKA (reference sequence). Molecules of cDNA were individually given unique molecular identifiers that were attached to them. TCRdb re-analysed the 5' RACE reads in MiXCR, keeping a single row per CDR3 protein. The repertoire includes nearly 45,000 distinct CDR3 sequences, under 13% of them detected once, and about 9.6% sits in the top ten. Material for sequencing was whole blood. The receptor was derived from an adult who was a healthcare worker with PCR-confirmed SARS-CoV-2 infection or an uninfected control (not recorded which). The chain combines TRBV20-1 with TRBJ2-5, with unresolved D. The CDR3 spells CSARVPAIQETQYF. The CDR3, as DNA: TGCAGTGCTAGAGTTCCCGCAATCCAAGAGACCCAGTACTTC.